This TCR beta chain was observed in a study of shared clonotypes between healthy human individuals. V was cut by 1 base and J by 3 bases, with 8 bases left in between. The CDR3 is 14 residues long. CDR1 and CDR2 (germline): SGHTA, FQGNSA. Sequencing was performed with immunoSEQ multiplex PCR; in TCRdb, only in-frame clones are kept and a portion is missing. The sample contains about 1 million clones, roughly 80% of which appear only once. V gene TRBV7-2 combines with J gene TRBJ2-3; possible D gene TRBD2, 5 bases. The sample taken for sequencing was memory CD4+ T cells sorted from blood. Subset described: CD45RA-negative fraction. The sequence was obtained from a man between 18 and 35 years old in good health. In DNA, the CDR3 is TGTGCCAGCAGCTTAGGGCTAGCAACAGATACGCAGTATTTT. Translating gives CASSLGLATDTQYF.